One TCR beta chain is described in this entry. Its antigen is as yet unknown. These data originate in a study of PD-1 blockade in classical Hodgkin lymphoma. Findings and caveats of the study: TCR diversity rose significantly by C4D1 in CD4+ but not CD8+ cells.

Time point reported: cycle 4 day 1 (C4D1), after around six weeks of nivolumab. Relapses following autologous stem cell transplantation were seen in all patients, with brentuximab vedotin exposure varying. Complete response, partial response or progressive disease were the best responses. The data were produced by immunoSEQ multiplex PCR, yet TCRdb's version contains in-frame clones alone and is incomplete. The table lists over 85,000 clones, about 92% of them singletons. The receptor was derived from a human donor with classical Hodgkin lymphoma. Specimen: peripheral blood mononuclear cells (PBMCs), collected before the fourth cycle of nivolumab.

CDR3 sequence: CASSSPSSGRMYEQYF. The DNA for the CDR3 is TGTGCCAGCAGCTCCCCTTCGAGCGGGAGGATGTACGAGCAGTACTTC. V and J are TRBV11-2 and TRBJ2-7; 9 nucleotides match TRBD2. The CDR3 is 16 amino acids. CDR1 and CDR2 (germline): SGHAT, FQNNGV. With V trimmed by 4 bases and J by 4 bases, 11 bases remained unmatched.